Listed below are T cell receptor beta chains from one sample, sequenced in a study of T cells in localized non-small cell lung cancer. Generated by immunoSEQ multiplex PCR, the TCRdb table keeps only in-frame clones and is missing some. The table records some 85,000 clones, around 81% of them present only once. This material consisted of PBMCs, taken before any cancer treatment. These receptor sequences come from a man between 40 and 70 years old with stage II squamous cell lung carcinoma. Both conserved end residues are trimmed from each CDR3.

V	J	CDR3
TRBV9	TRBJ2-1	ASSPELATYNEQF
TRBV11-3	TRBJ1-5	ASSWAPVRRGHGNQPQH
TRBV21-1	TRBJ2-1	ASNSPNEQF
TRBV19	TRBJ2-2	ASSNGGRNTGELF
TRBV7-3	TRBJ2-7	ASSLLGGGIYEQY
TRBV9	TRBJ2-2	ASSGPGQGKSTGELF
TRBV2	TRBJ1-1	ASSRQGGGRTEAF
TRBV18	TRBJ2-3	ASSLTGADTQY
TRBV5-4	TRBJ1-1	ASSRGLNTEAF
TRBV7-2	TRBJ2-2	ASTPRYTGGREHRGAV
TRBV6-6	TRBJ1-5	ASKSPDQPQH
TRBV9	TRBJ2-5	ASSVLGEAQY
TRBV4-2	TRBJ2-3	ASSQERTSGRVSSTDTQY
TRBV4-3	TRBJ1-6	ASSQLQGSPLH
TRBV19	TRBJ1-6	AGREQNNSPLH
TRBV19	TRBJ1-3	ASSPFGAELGSGNTIY
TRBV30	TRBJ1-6	AWSAGYNSPLH
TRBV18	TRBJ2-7	ASSPPLAGSYEQY
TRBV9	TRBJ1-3	ASSDTGPISGNTIY
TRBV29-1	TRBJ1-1	SVATSPDTEAF
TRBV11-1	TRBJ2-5	ASSPNPGKETQY
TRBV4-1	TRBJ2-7	ASNLGQGSTYEQY
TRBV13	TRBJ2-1	ASSSDLGNEQF
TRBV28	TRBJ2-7	ASRRTSGGGYEQY
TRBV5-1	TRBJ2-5	ASSLTGEVYQETQY
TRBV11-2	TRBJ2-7	ASSPQFGTSYYEQY
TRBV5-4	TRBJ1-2	ASSPGQDYGYT
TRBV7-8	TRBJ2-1	ASSFAVASFSYNEQF
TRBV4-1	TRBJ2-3	ASSHPGLAGGGEKDTQY
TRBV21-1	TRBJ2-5	ASSKPGGQY
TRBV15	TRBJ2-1	ATSTRGYNEQF
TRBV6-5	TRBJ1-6	ASSYSFGQNSPLH
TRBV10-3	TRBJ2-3	AISERGPPDTQY
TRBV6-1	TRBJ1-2	ASDDTYYGYT
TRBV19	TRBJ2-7	ASSMSPAGRYEQY
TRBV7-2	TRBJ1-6	ASSFRTGFDSPLH
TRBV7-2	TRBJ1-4	ASTLQGWDEKLF
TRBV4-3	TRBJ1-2	ASSQEANRPGVGYT
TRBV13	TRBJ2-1	ASTLGDRDYNEQF
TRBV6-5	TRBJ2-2	ASSYDYRNTGELF
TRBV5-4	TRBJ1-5	ASSLKGEQPQH
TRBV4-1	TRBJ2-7	ASSQDHDLGTEQY
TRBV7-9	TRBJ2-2	ASSSPPWARLNTGELF
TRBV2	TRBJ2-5	ASSRGGRETQY
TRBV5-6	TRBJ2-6	ASSSIGGSGANVLT
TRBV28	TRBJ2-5	ASSLVGRETQY
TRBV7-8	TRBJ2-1	ASSLDPPRYNEQF
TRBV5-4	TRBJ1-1	ASSQPGTGRNTEAF
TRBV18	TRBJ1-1	ASSPLDGTGTAEAF
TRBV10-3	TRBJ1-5	ATEGGRGANQPQH
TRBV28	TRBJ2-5	ASSPSKTGGGGETQY
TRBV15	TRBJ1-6	ATSRGRGSPLH
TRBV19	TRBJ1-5	ASSIAGNQPQH
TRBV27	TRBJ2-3	ASSPIANTIPSTDTQY
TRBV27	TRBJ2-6	ASSWKGGPYSGANVLT
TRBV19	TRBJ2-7	ASSIDQEGTYEQY